The 20 T cell receptor beta chains in this list originate from one sample, sequenced in a study of cytomegalovirus exposure and HLA in healthy donors. PCR was performed using 60 Vbeta and 13 Jbeta primers. The repertoire was sequenced with immunoSEQ multiplex PCR; TCRdb's copy has only in-frame clones and lacks some. This table holds around 200,000 clones, around 77% found once. The source material was PBMCs. These receptors were collected from a woman aged 25 to 39 in good health and CMV-seropositive.

This chain uses TRBV19 with TRBJ1-2, with 7 bases matching TRBD1. Germline assignment: CDR1 LNHDA and CDR2 SQIVND (reference sequence). With V trimmed by 5 bases and J by 0 bases, 6 bases remained unmatched. The CDR3 length is 15 residues. The CDR3 loop is CASSLTGTTNYGYTF. The CDR3 DNA reads as TGTGCCAGTAGTCTGACAGGGACCACTAACTATGGCTACACCTTC.

J is TRBJ1-4 and V is TRBV5-1, with a possible D match to TRBD1 (5 bases). The germline gives CDR1 SGHRS, CDR2 YFSETQ. V dropped 4 bases and J dropped 6 bases, with 16 bases sitting between them. The CDR3 has 15 amino acids. Here the CDR3 DNA reads TGCGCCAGCAGCCCTCATATTGGGGGGGATGAAAAACTGTTTTTT. It translates to CASSPHIGGDEKLFF.

V gene TRBV7-9 combines with J gene TRBJ1-1; D is ambiguous. Germline V gene data show CDR1 as SEHNR and CDR2 as FQNEAQ (reference sequence). The CDR3 loop spans 14 amino acids. Trimming stripped 0 bases from V and 7 bases from J, with 12 bases between. Here the CDR3 reads CASSLAGYGDEAFF. Written as DNA, the CDR3 is TGTGCCAGCAGCTTAGCAGGTTACGGGGATGAAGCTTTCTTT.

The V and J genes are TRBV9 and TRBJ2-5; TRBD1 matches at 8 bases. CDR1 and CDR2 (germline): SGDLS, YYNGEE. The CDR3 has 14 residues. After removal of 3 bases from V and 1 base from J, the junction contained 2 bases not matched to a gene. This CDR3 reads CASSAGQGQETQYF. The CDR3 DNA reads TGTGCCAGCAGCGCAGGACAGGGCCAAGAGACCCAGTACTTC.

The chain employs TRBV30 and TRBJ1-1, with unresolved D. Trimming shortened V by 3 bases and J by 6 bases, and 11 bases separated the two germline ends. The V gene's germline CDR1 is GTSNPN and CDR2 SVGIG (reference sequence). There are 12 residues in the CDR3. CDR3: CAWRRRASEAFF. The CDR3 coding sequence is TGTGCCTGGAGACGGAGGGCCTCTGAAGCTTTCTTT.

The chain couples TRBV18 to TRBJ2-7; a possible D gene is TRBD1 (5 bases). This CDR3 is 16 amino acids long. Germline V CDR1 and CDR2: KGHSH, LQKENI. V lost 1 base, J lost 2 bases, and 15 bases lay in between. Here the CDR3 DNA reads TGTGCCAGCTCACCACGCCAGGGTACATCTACCTACGAGCAGTACTTC. The encoded protein is CASSPRQGTSTYEQYF.

The chain carries TRBV4-3 and TRBJ1-2; D perhaps matches TRBD1 (5 bases). Trimming shortened V by 1 base and J by 1 base, and 16 bases separated the two germline ends. In germline, CDR1 is LGHNA, CDR2 YSLEER. The CDR3 sequence is 17 residues long. The CDR3 nucleotides read TGCGCCAGCAGCCAAGCGGTAACAGGTGCCGTTAACTATGGCTACACCTTC. It specifies CASSQAVTGAVNYGYTF.

This clone occurred a few times. The J gene is TRBJ2-3, the V gene TRBV5-1, with a possible D match to TRBD1 (5 bases). Trimming pared 4 bases from V and 3 bases from J, leaving 12 bases between. In germline, CDR1 is SGHRS, CDR2 YFSETQ. The CDR3 length is 14 residues. As DNA, the CDR3 is TGCGCCAGCAGCGCAGGGCTCAATACAGATACGCAGTATTTT. Its protein product is CASSAGLNTDTQYF.

This clone came up once. This chain uses TRBV5-1 with TRBJ2-6; unclear D gene. This CDR3 has 16 residues. Trimming pared 0 bases from V and 2 bases from J, leaving 9 bases between. Germline V lookup: CDR1 SGHRS, CDR2 YFSETQ. The CDR3 is CASSLGIFAGANVLTF. The DNA of the CDR3 is TGCGCCAGCAGCTTGGGTATATTTGCTGGGGCCAACGTCCTGACTTTC.

This clone has more than one count but fewer than ten. V usage is TRBV28 and J usage is TRBJ2-7; D unclear. CDR1 and CDR2 (germline): MDHEN, SYDVKM. This CDR3 comprises 14 residues. The V and J ends lost 5 bases and 3 bases respectively, with 14 bases between them. DNA of the CDR3: TGTGCCAGCAGTCTCCTGCTCTTCGGCTACGAGCAGTACTTC. The encoded protein is CASSLLLFGYEQYF.

This chain uses TRBV5-4 with TRBJ1-2; perhaps TRBD1 as D (5 bases). The CDR3 contains 15 residues. Trimming removed 0 bases at V and 1 base at J, with 10 bases between. Germline V lookup: CDR1 SGHNT, CDR2 YYREEE (reference sequence). The CDR3 sequence: CASSLVDSYNYGYTF. The DNA of the CDR3 is TGTGCCAGCAGCTTGGTTGACAGTTATAACTATGGCTACACCTTC.

To note about this clone: An end of the junction does not agree with germline; a read error may underlie this. The chain combines TRBV7-9 with TRBJ1-1; 7 bases fit TRBD1. The CDR3 is 14 residues long. Per the germline V gene, CDR1 is SEHNR and CDR2 is FQNEAQ (reference sequence). The CDR3: CSSSLNQGETEAFF. The CDR3 bases are TGTTCCAGCAGCTTAAACCAGGGGGAGACTGAAGCTTTCTTT.

The V gene is TRBV19, the J gene TRBJ1-2; D is unresolved. This CDR3 region has 12 residues. V lost 10 bases to trimming and J lost 4 bases, with 13 bases between them. Germline CDR1 is LNHDA and CDR2 is SQIVND (reference sequence). In DNA form, the CDR3 reads TGTGCCATCCGAGGTCCTGGCTATGGCTACACCTTC. This translates into CAIRGPGYGYTF.

In the case of this clone: Because the CDR3 is missing its conserved closing phenylalanine or tryptophan, this is likely a read error. The chain employs TRBV5-1 and TRBJ1-2; 7 nucleotides match TRBD1. J gave up 2 bases and V 4 bases, and 5 bases lay outside the gene matches. This CDR3 has 14 amino acids. CDR1 is SGHRS and CDR2 is YFSETQ in the germline V gene. The CDR3 nucleotides are TGCGCCAGCAGCATGGACAGGTTGAACTATGGCTACACCCTC. Translated: CASSMDRLNYGYTL.

The chain carries TRBV11-2 and TRBJ1-1, with 9 bases identical to TRBD1. CDR3 length: 14 amino acids. The germline V gene encodes CDR1 SGHAT and CDR2 FQNNGV. The V gene end was trimmed by 3 bases and the J gene end by 4 bases; junction bases not matched to a gene: 3. CDR3 DNA: TGTGCCAGCAGCTTGACAGGGGGGCCCACTGAAGCTTTCTTT. Its protein is CASSLTGGPTEAFF.

The chain uses TRBV6-6 and TRBJ1-5; 10 bases agree with TRBD1. CDR3 length: 15 amino acids. Losses at the gene ends were 5 bases for V and 3 bases for J; bases not matched to a gene: 4. The germline gives CDR1 MNHNY, CDR2 SVGAGI (reference sequence). This CDR3 reads CASSRTGGYNQPQHF. The CDR3 bases are TGTGCCAGCAGTAGGACAGGGGGGTACAATCAGCCCCAGCATTTT.

This clone has more than one count but fewer than ten. V and J are TRBV25-1 and TRBJ2-1; TRBD2 aligns across 7 bases. Germline trimming cut 8 bases from V and 6 bases from J; bases unmatched to any gene: 10. The CDR3 runs 14 residues. CDR1 is MGHDK and CDR2 is SYGVNS in the germline V gene. As DNA, the CDR3 is TGTGCCAGCGGCCTGGCGGGAGCTAGCAATGAGCAGTTCTTC. Translated: CASGLAGASNEQFF.

The chain is built from TRBV14 and TRBJ1-1; 7 bases align to TRBD1. The CDR3 has 14 residues. Germline V CDR1 and CDR2: SGHDN, FVKESK. V trimming: 6 bases; J trimming: 7 bases; junction bases outside the gene matches: 11. This chain's CDR3 is CASRFTGEKVEAFF. The CDR3 nucleotides are TGTGCCAGCAGGTTCACAGGGGAGAAGGTTGAAGCTTTCTTT.

This rearrangement joins TRBV19 to TRBJ2-1; perhaps TRBD2 as D (7 bases). V shed 7 bases and J shed 6 bases, with 22 bases lying between them. Germline CDR1 LNHDA, CDR2 SQIVND (reference sequence). This CDR3 is 16 amino acids long. For the CDR3, the DNA is TGTGCCAGTACCGCGGGGGCAGGGAAAACTAGCAATGAGCAGTTCTTC. It specifies CASTAGAGKTSNEQFF.

CDR3 in DNA: TGTGCCAGCGAGAGGGACAGATCTGGAAACACCATATATTTT. It yields the protein CASERDRSGNTIYF. The V gene is TRBV18, the J gene TRBJ1-3; 7 bases match TRBD1. The CDR3 is 14 amino acids. V lost 8 bases to trimming and J lost 1 base; unmatched junction nucleotides: 5. CDR1 KGHSH and CDR2 LQKENI come from the germline V gene. The entire variable domain, with the rest obtained from reference TRBV18 and TRBJ1-3, is as follows: NAGVMQNPRHLVRRRGQEARLRCSPMKGHSHVYWYRQLPEEGLKFMVYLQKENIIDESGMPKERFSAEFPKEGPSILRIQQVVRGDSAAYFCASERDRSGNTIYFGEGSWLTVV.